The 25 T cell receptor beta chains in this list originate from one sample, sequenced in a study of blood T cell repertoires in COVID-19 (dated by TCRdb to 2020 to 2021). Library generation was performed with the immunoSEQ multiplex PCR assay. Imported from immuneACCESS, the table was reduced by TCRdb to in-frame sequences with V and J called. These copies leave out some clones; in studies compared against another copy, an unresolved V gene accounts for under half, and the cause of the remainder is not known. This sample is represented by 150,000 to 200,000 clones; about 83% of them were singletons. The ten biggest clones cover around 13% of the sample. Sequencing input: peripheral blood. Receptors originate from a woman in her 70s with COVID-19, enrolled during active disease.

V is TRBV19 and J is TRBJ1-2, with 7 bases that match TRBD1. The trim removed 3 bases at V and 8 bases at J, leaving 9 bases unmatched. There are 14 residues in the CDR3. Germline V gene data show CDR1 as LNHDA and CDR2 as SQIVND (reference sequence). The CDR3 nucleotides read TGTGCCAGTAGTATCCGGACAGGAGAGGGGGGCTACACCTTC. This encodes CASSIRTGEGGYTF.

J is TRBJ2-7 and V is TRBV7-8, with 13 bases lining up with TRBD2. V trimming: 5 bases; J trimming: 7 bases; junction bases outside the gene matches: 8. Germline loops: CDR1 SGHVS, CDR2 FQNEAQ. CDR3 size: 15 residues. In nucleotides, the CDR3 is TGTGCCAGCAGCCCACCGGGACTAGCGGGAAATGAGCAGTACTTC. Its translation: CASSPPGLAGNEQYF.

CDR3 nucleotides: TGCGCCAGCATCCCCAGGGGAGAGGTTATCCAGTCAGATACGCAGTATTTT. This codes for CASIPRGEVIQSDTQYF. The J gene is TRBJ2-3, the V gene TRBV23-1, with TRBD1 as a possible D gene (6 bases). TRBV23-1 is treated as an ORF (open reading frame) with a function not yet certain. The V gene lost 7 bases and the J gene lost 4 bases, with 24 bases spanning the gap. This CDR3 comprises 17 residues.

The chain carries TRBV10-3 and TRBJ1-3; 7 nucleotides match TRBD1. The trim removed 4 bases at V and 0 bases at J, leaving 3 bases unmatched. The CDR3 has 15 amino acids. Looked up from germline, CDR1 is ENHRY and CDR2 is SYGVKD. CDR3 amino acids: CAISGTGLSGNTIYF. The CDR3 nucleotides read TGTGCCATCAGTGGGACAGGTCTCTCTGGAAACACCATATATTTT.

The chain joins TRBV14 to TRBJ1-1, with 9 positions matching TRBD1. V trimming: 1 base; J trimming: 5 bases; junction bases outside the gene matches: 5. In germline, CDR1 is SGHDN, CDR2 FVKESK. The CDR3 runs 15 residues. DNA of the CDR3: TGTGCCAGCAGCCAAGGGGACAGGGTTAAGACTGAAGCTTTCTTT. Its protein is CASSQGDRVKTEAFF. The full variable domain, rest sourced from reference TRBV14 and TRBJ1-1, is EAGVTQFPSHSVIEKGQTVTLRCDPISGHDNLYWYRRVMGKEIKFLLHFVKESKQDESGMPNNRFLAERTGGTYSTLKVQPAELEDSGVYFCASSQGDRVKTEAFFGQGTRLTVV.

This sequence joins TRBV6-5 and TRBJ2-3; TRBD2 aligns across 10 bases. Germline assignment: CDR1 MNHEY and CDR2 SVGAGI. The CDR3 contains 15 residues. V shed 11 bases, J shed 2 bases, and the junction held 10 bases outside the gene matches. The DNA for the CDR3 is TGTGCCGTGGCTAGCGGGAGAACAACCACAGATACGCAGTATTTT. Protein sequence: CAVASGRTTTDTQYF.

This clone was seen more than once but under ten times. The chain joins TRBV29-1 to TRBJ1-1; 9 bases map to TRBD1. The CDR3 loop spans 15 amino acids. J was trimmed by 4 bases and V by 7 bases; bases with no gene match: 13. Germline loops: CDR1 SQVTM, CDR2 ANQGSEA. CDR3: CSGVPGQGGSTEAFF. The CDR3 DNA sequence: TGCAGCGGAGTTCCGGGACAGGGAGGGAGCACTGAAGCTTTCTTT.

The chain couples TRBV30 to TRBJ1-6, with D perhaps TRBD1 (6 bases). Germline V CDR1 and CDR2: GTSNPN, SVGIG (reference sequence). The CDR3 length is 14 residues. V was cut by 0 bases and J by 7 bases, with 10 bases left in between. CDR3 in amino acids: CAWSVRQGNSPLHF. The CDR3, as DNA: TGTGCCTGGAGTGTGCGGCAGGGGAATTCACCCCTCCACTTT.

This clone was recorded only once. V gene TRBV19 combines with J gene TRBJ1-5; a possible D gene is TRBD1 (6 bases). Germline V gene lookup returns CDR1 LNHDA and CDR2 SQIVND (reference sequence). The length of the CDR3 is 14 residues. Between the trimmed V and J ends, which lost 10 bases and 4 bases, there was a span of 17 bases. The CDR3 DNA reads TGTGCCACCAGGGGCTACTACTCTAATCAGCCCCAGCATTTT. Translated, it gives CATRGYYSNQPQHF.

The chain joins TRBV29-1 to TRBJ1-2; D gene uncertain. This CDR3 has 13 residues. Trimming cost V 0 bases and J 8 bases, with 13 bases left between them. Per the germline V gene, CDR1 is SQVTM and CDR2 is ANQGSEA. The CDR3 protein is CSVEDYPGNGYTF. In nucleotides, the CDR3 is TGCAGCGTTGAAGATTATCCGGGGAACGGCTACACCTTC.

The gene calls are TRBV28 and TRBJ2-6; the D gene is possibly TRBD2 (6 bases). The CDR3 contains 16 residues. Trimming took 6 bases from V and 4 from J, leaving 16 bases between them. Germline V CDR1 and CDR2: MDHEN, SYDVKM. The CDR3 here is CASRRRGTTGANVLTF. In DNA, the CDR3 is TGTGCCAGCAGGCGACGGGGGACGACGGGGGCCAACGTCCTGACTTTC.

This rearrangement joins TRBV5-4 to TRBJ2-1; perhaps TRBD1 as D (5 bases). CDR3 length: 15 amino acids. V lost 3 bases, J lost 4 bases, and 14 bases lay in between. From germline, CDR1 is SGHNT and CDR2 YYREEE (reference sequence). CDR3 nucleotide sequence: TGTGCCAGCAGCTCGGGTGACAGATCATACAATGAGCAGTTCTTC. Translation gives CASSSGDRSYNEQFF.

The rearrangement links TRBV2 to TRBJ1-2; no clear D. The germline V gene encodes CDR1 SNHLY and CDR2 FYNNEI. Trimming pared 0 bases from V and 4 bases from J, leaving 9 bases between. The CDR3 is 14 amino acids. The CDR3 region is CASSEALYSYGYTF. CDR3 sequence (DNA): TGTGCCAGCAGTGAAGCGCTTTATAGCTATGGCTACACCTTC.

This chain uses TRBV4-3 with TRBJ1-1; D unclear. This CDR3 comprises 15 residues. Germline lookup yields CDR1 LGHNA and CDR2 YSLEER. Trimming took 0 bases from V and 2 from J, leaving 10 bases between them. In nucleotides, the CDR3 is TGCGCCAGCAGCCAAGATTCGCCGAGAAACACTGAAGCTTTCTTT. Its protein product is CASSQDSPRNTEAFF.

This clone was detected once. This chain links TRBV11-2 with TRBJ2-4; 11 bases line up with TRBD2. V dropped 5 bases and J dropped 2; count of bases not matched to a gene: 8. The CDR3 length is 17 residues. Germline CDR1 SGHAT, CDR2 FQNNGV. This chain's CDR3 is CASSLLAGGETKNIQYF. In DNA, the CDR3 is TGTGCCAGCAGCCTATTAGCGGGAGGGGAAACCAAAAACATTCAGTACTTC.

The rearrangement uses TRBV29-1 and TRBJ2-1; 8 bases fit TRBD2. Losses at the gene ends were 2 bases for V and 8 bases for J; bases not matched to a gene: 11. Germline V gene data show CDR1 as SQVTM and CDR2 as ANQGSEA. This CDR3 spans 15 amino acids. In nucleotides, the CDR3 is TGCAGCGTTGAATCCCCGGGACTAGTTCCCTATGAGCAGTTCTTC. Protein: CSVESPGLVPYEQFF.

The chain links TRBV5-1 to TRBJ1-5, with 7 positions matching TRBD1. Germline CDR1 reads SGHRS; CDR2 reads YFSETQ. V lost 4 bases, J lost 3 bases, and 7 bases stayed unmatched. The CDR3 has 15 amino acids. CDR3 nucleotides: TGCGCCAGCAGCGCTACAGGGGCAGCCAATCAGCCCCAGCATTTT. Amino acids: CASSATGAANQPQHF.

V gene TRBV18 combines with J gene TRBJ1-5; 7 bases align to TRBD1. Germline-derived CDR1 and CDR2 are KGHSH and LQKENI. Trimming took 2 bases from V and 1 from J; bases not matched to a gene: 5. The CDR3 sequence is 16 residues long. This CDR3 reads CASSPFSRGSNQPQHF. CDR3 nucleotide sequence: TGTGCCAGCTCACCATTCAGCAGGGGGAGCAATCAGCCCCAGCATTTT.

CDR3 bases: TGCAGCGTTGTCAGGGTGAACACTGAAGCTTTCTTT. Amino acid sequence: CSVVRVNTEAFF. The chain uses TRBV29-1 and TRBJ1-1; D might be TRBD1 (5 bases). This CDR3 is built from 12 residues. Germline lookup yields CDR1 SQVTM and CDR2 ANQGSEA. The germline V and J ends were trimmed by 4 bases and 0 bases, with 6 bases remaining between them.

V is TRBV19 and J is TRBJ2-5; 14 nucleotides line up with TRBD2. Germline assignment: CDR1 LNHDA and CDR2 SQIVND (reference sequence). CDR3 length: 17 residues. With 6 bases clipped from V and 4 bases from J, the junction kept 10 bases outside the gene matches. CDR3 region: CASSAGTSGRIGETQYF. As DNA, the CDR3 is TGTGCCAGTAGCGCCGGGACTAGCGGGAGAATAGGAGAGACCCAGTACTTC.

The chain employs TRBV4-1 and TRBJ2-7; 8 bases agree with TRBD1. CDR3 length: 16 amino acids. V dropped 3 bases and J dropped 2; count of bases not matched to a gene: 9. Germline V gene lookup returns CDR1 MGHRA and CDR2 YSYEKL. The CDR3 DNA sequence: TGCGCCAGCAGCCATGCCTTTCGGGACAGGACCTACGAGCAGTACTTC. Amino acid sequence: CASSHAFRDRTYEQYF.

The chain joins TRBV30 to TRBJ2-5; D is ambiguous. The germline CDR1 and CDR2 sequences are GTSNPN and SVGIG (reference sequence). Between the trimmed V and J ends, which lost 4 bases and 2 bases, there was a span of 11 bases. This CDR3 contains 13 residues. The CDR3 nucleotides read TGTGCCTGGACGGTGGGCGCTCAAGAGACCCAGTACTTC. Its protein is CAWTVGAQETQYF.

The genes are TRBV6-5 and TRBJ2-2; D possibly corresponds to TRBD2 (5 bases). This CDR3 comprises 15 residues. Germline lookup yields CDR1 MNHEY and CDR2 SVGAGI. Trimming cost V 6 bases and J 6 bases, with 17 bases left between them. As DNA, the CDR3 is TGTGCCAGCAGATTAGACGCTGGGAGCCCCGGGGAGCTGTTTTTT. Translated, it gives CASRLDAGSPGELFF.

This rearrangement joins TRBV4-1 to TRBJ2-1; 7 bases map to TRBD2. Germline lookup yields CDR1 MGHRA and CDR2 YSYEKL. The CDR3 sequence is 13 residues long. V was clipped by 1 base and J by 8 bases; unmatched bases: 2. The CDR3 here is CASSQASGDEQFF. The CDR3, as DNA: TGCGCCAGCAGCCAAGCTAGCGGTGATGAGCAGTTCTTC.

The gene calls are TRBV18 and TRBJ2-3, with 13 nucleotides matching TRBD2. Trimming at V came to 6 bases and at J to 4 bases, leaving 22 bases not matched to a gene. CDR3 length equals 21 residues. Germline assignment: CDR1 KGHSH and CDR2 LQKENI. DNA for the CDR3: TGTGCCAGCTCCCCCCGCCCGGGACTAGCGGGATCCGCACTTCGGGCAGATACGCAGTATTTT. Protein: CASSPRPGLAGSALRADTQYF. Filled out from reference TRBV18 and TRBJ2-3, the complete variable domain reads NAGVMQNPRHLVRRRGQEARLRCSPMKGHSHVYWYRQLPEEGLKFMVYLQKENIIDESGMPKERFSAEFPKEGPSILRIQQVVRGDSAAYFCASSPRPGLAGSALRADTQYFGPGTRLTVL.